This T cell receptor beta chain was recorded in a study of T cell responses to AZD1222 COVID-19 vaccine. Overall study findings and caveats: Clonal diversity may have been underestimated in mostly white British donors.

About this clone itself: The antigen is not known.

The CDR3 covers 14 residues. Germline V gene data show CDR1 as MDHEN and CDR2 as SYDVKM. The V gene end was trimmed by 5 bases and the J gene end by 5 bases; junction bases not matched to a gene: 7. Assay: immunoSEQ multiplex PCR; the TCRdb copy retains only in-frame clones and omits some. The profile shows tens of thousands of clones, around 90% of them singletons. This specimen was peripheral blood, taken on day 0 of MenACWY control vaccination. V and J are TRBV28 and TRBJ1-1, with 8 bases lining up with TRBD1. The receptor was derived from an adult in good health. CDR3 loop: CASSPRTGRTEAFF. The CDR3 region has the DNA TGTGCCAGCAGTCCCAGGACAGGGCGGACTGAAGCTTTCTTT.